These 3 T cell receptor beta chains were all obtained from the same sample, sequenced in a study of beta chain features in type 1 diabetes. Study outcomes and limitations: Significant though moderate, a shortening of TCRB CDR3s appeared in all four CD4+ subsets of Type 1 diabetes patients.

The authors reverse transcribed all of the isolated RNA, so sequencing captured expressed TCRB transcripts. The method was immunoSEQ multiplex PCR; TCRdb's version includes in-frame clones alone and lacks a portion of them. This sample has hundreds of thousands of clones; around 15% occur once, and the top ten carry approximately 0.02%. The antigens these receptors bind are not known. The sample was naive CD4+ T cells from blood. Receptors originate from a young man with type 1 diabetes.

This clone was counted a few times. V usage is TRBV7-9 and J usage is TRBJ1-2; D is undetermined. CDR1 and CDR2 from the germline V gene are SEHNR and FQNEAQ (reference sequence). V gave up 7 bases and J gave up 3 bases, with 12 bases separating them. The CDR3 runs 13 residues. In DNA form, the CDR3 reads TGTGCCAGCAAGGGATGGCCTCACTATGGCTACACCTTC. Amino acids: CASKGWPHYGYTF.

This chain uses TRBV6-5 with TRBJ2-7; a possible D gene is TRBD2 (5 bases). The CDR3 has 11 amino acids. The germline V and J ends were trimmed by 2 bases and 7 bases, with 6 bases remaining between them. CDR1 is MNHEY and CDR2 is SVGAGI in the germline V gene. CDR3 DNA sequence: TGTGCCAGCAGTTACCGGGAAGAGCAGTACTTC. This gives the protein CASSYREEQYF.

The chain uses TRBV28 and TRBJ1-5; a possible D gene is TRBD1 (6 bases). CDR1 is MDHEN, CDR2 SYDVKM, per germline. The CDR3 is 17 amino acids. Trimming removed 7 bases from V and 6 bases from J, with 25 bases in between. This CDR3 reads CASNDPPGTGMSQPQHF. The CDR3 DNA reads TGTGCCAGCAATGACCCGCCTGGCACAGGGATGAGTCAGCCCCAGCATTTT.